This TCR beta chain was sequenced in a study of T cells after yellow fever vaccination. Study-wide background: Preparing low-cell-number fractions relied on SMART-Seq v4 Ultra Low Input.

Study-level points and caveats: Detected again after the booster were most primary-vaccination clones, at 95% to 97% CD4 and approximately 90% CD8.

TCRdb redid the calling of the 5' RACE reads with MiXCR, one entry per CDR3 protein. The table includes 250,000 to 350,000 distinct CDR3 sequences, around 6.8% detected once. Concerning this clonotype: The antigen is undetermined.

V shed 0 bases and J shed 6 bases, with 21 bases lying between them. The germline V gene has CDR1 SGHKS and CDR2 YYEKEE (reference sequence). This CDR3 has 18 amino acids. The sequenced sample was PBMCs, obtained 45 days after the first yellow fever vaccination. This clonotype originated in a man between 18 and 35 years old who received the YFV17D yellow fever vaccine. The chain employs TRBV5-5 and TRBJ2-2; D tentatively fits TRBD1 or TRBD2 (6 bases each). The CDR3, as DNA: TGTGCCAGCAGCTTGGCCTTGGCTGGGGGGCAGGACGCCGGGGAGCTGTTTTTT. As protein: CASSLALAGGQDAGELFF.